This T cell receptor beta chain was identified in a study of blood T cell repertoires in COVID-19 (dated by TCRdb to the early 2020s). Context from the whole study: Samples from collaborators originated in the United States, Italy and Spain and spanned both the acute and convalescent phases of COVID-19. The prospective study material was composed of cDNA or gDNA derived from T cells, B-cell-depleted T cells, or PBMCs. Deeply sampled blood TCRbeta repertoires from subjects exposed to, actively infected with, or recovered from COVID-19 were included in the dataset. The repertoires were released in a freely available public database intended as a resource for research on the immune response to SARS-CoV-2. The samples were drawn from two sources: the first 160 participants of the ongoing ImmuneRACE study, and 950 to 1,500 subjects contributed by 6 global collaborators. A de-identified subject ID, COVID-19 status, age in years and sex were almost always included in the sample metadata. Where available, HLA class I and class II types were obtained from metadata supplied by the sample provider rather than from assay-based typing.

The investigation overall reported the following: Clinical and demographic metadata were provided uncurated, with the amount varying by source and participant.

The immunoSEQ Assay, a bias-controlled multiplex PCR, was used to amplify TCRbeta CDR3 regions from genomic DNA. Per the source publication's procedure: Nucleated cell counts per sample were estimated from amplification of reference gene primers within the assay. To quantify the absolute abundance of each unique TCRbeta CDR3 rearrangement, sequence reads were collapsed and filtered. For each sample, productive Simpson clonality was calculated as the square root of Simpson's diversity index over productive rearrangements. What TCRdb holds here is the immuneACCESS table cut down to in-frame rearrangements. Part of the clones is not present; checked against another copy, under half of the missing clones reflect an unresolved V gene, and the others are unexplained. V and J calls and clone size are copied from that table; D and trimming were computed from the DNA. The sample table contains about 260,000 clones; only one count was recorded for over 75% of them. 0.65% to 0.8% of the sample is held by the ten biggest clonotypes.

V has 3 bases trimmed and J has 3 bases trimmed; junction bases matching no gene number 7. The CDR3 numbers 17 residues from cysteine through phenylalanine. Here the CDR3 DNA is all that survives: 51 bases in frame from base 1. The germline V gene sets CDR1 to SGHNT and CDR2 to YENEEA. Each collaborating institution followed its own protocols to collect whole blood in K2EDTA tubes. For TCRbeta analysis, collaborator samples were shipped as frozen whole blood, as isolated PBMCs, or as DNA extracted from either sample type. This clone has just one count. No cognate antigen has been identified for it. The record has no base qualities; no much larger clone is one base away.

This TCR came from a human donor in a cohort sampled during active COVID-19. The rearrangement joined TRBV11-3 to TRBJ2-3; 12 central nucleotides agree with TRBD2. Sequenced input: peripheral blood. DNA sequence: TGTGCCAGCAGCTTCCGATCTAGCGGGAGGGTAACAGATACGCAGTATTTT. Translation gives CASSFRSSGRVTDTQYF.